This T cell receptor (beta chain) was found in a study of immune evolution from preneoplasia to lung adenocarcinoma. Repertoires were generated with immunoSEQ multiplex PCR, while TCRdb's copy carries only in-frame clones and drops some. The repertoire holds more than 7,000 clones, with around four fifths as singletons. Findings and limits, study-wide: From normal lung to invasive adenocarcinoma, top clone frequencies appeared to decrease.

A few counts support this clone. Its antigen remains unidentified. V lost 2 bases and J 0 bases, leaving 4 bases between the germline ends. CDR1 SGHDT and CDR2 YYEEEE come from the germline V gene. CDR3 length: 13 residues. This clonotype was sampled from a person aged 70 to 79 with lung adenocarcinoma. This chain uses TRBV5-6 with TRBJ2-3; D is uncertain. Sequencing was done on a sample of FFPE lung adenocarcinoma in situ tissue. DNA of the CDR3: TGTGCCAGCAGCTTTTTTAGCACAGATACGCAGTATTTT. The encoded protein is CASSFFSTDTQYF.